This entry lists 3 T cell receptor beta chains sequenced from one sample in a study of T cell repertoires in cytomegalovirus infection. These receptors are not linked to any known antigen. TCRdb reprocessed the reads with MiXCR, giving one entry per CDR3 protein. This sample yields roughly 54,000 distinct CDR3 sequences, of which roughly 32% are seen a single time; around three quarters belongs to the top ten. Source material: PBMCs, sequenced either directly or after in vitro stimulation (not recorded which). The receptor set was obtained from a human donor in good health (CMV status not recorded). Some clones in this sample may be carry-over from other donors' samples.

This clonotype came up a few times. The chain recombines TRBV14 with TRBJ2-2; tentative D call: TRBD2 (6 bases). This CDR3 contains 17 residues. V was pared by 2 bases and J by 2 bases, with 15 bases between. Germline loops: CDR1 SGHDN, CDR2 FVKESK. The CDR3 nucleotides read TGTGCCAGCAGCCAAAGTGCGGGGAGGATAAACACCGGGGAGCTGTTTTTT. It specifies CASSQSAGRINTGELFF.

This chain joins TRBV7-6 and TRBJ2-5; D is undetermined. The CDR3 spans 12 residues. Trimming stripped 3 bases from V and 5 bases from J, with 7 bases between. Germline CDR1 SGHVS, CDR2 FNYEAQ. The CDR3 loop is CASSFEVETQYF. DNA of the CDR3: TGTGCCAGCAGCTTTGAGGTTGAGACCCAGTACTTC.

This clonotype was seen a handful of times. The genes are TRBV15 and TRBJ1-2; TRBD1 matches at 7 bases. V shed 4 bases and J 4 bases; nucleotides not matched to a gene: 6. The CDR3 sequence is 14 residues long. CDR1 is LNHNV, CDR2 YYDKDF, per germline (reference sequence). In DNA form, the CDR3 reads TGTGCCACCAGCACCGAGACAGGGACCTATGGCTACACCTTC. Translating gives CATSTETGTYGYTF. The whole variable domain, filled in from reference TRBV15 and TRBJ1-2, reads DAMVIQNPRYQVTQFGKPVTLSCSQTLNHNVMYWYQQKSSQAPKLLFHYYDKDFNNEADTPDNFQSRRPNTSFCFLDIRSPGLGDTAMYLCATSTETGTYGYTFGSGTRLTVV.